The 6 T cell receptor beta chains below were found in one sample sequenced in a study of control samples from healthy donors and cancer patients. TCRdb's copy holds only in-frame clones and misses some; the assay was immunoSEQ multiplex PCR. The sample lists about 410,000 clones; about nine tenths were seen once. Sequencing was performed on PBMCs. These receptor sequences come from a man between 35 and 55 years old with head and neck cancer.

The gene calls are TRBV14 and TRBJ1-2; D may be TRBD1 (5 bases). V was clipped by 0 bases and J by 2 bases, with 7 bases between them. This CDR3 spans 14 amino acids. In germline, CDR1 is SGHDN, CDR2 FVKESK. This chain's CDR3 is CASSQDRANYGYTF. Written as DNA, the CDR3 is TGTGCCAGCAGCCAAGACAGGGCCAACTATGGCTACACCTTC. The whole variable domain, filled in from reference TRBV14 and TRBJ1-2, reads EAGVTQFPSHSVIEKGQTVTLRCDPISGHDNLYWYRRVMGKEIKFLLHFVKESKQDESGMPNNRFLAERTGGTYSTLKVQPAELEDSGVYFCASSQDRANYGYTFGSGTRLTVV.

The gene calls are TRBV7-3 and TRBJ2-1; D uncertain. This CDR3 is built from 13 residues. The ends were cut back, 3 bases at V and 4 bases at J, with 7 bases in the middle. Germline assignment: CDR1 SGHTA and CDR2 FQGTGA. The CDR3 DNA is TGTGCCAGCAGCTTGGACGGGTACAATGAGCAGTTCTTC. Its protein product is CASSLDGYNEQFF.

V usage is TRBV2 and J usage is TRBJ1-2; TRBD1 might be the D (5 bases). Deletions cut 7 bases from V and 0 bases from J, with 9 bases between. The CDR3 is 13 residues long. From germline, CDR1 is SNHLY and CDR2 FYNNEI. The CDR3 is CASTGNSNYGYTF. The CDR3 coding sequence is TGTGCCAGCACAGGGAACTCTAACTATGGCTACACCTTC.

The chain joins TRBV4-2 to TRBJ2-5; TRBD2 agrees at 9 bases. The trim removed 2 bases at V and 4 bases at J, leaving 17 bases unmatched. The CDR3 length is 19 residues. The germline gives CDR1 LGHNA, CDR2 YNFKEQ. CDR3 protein: CASSQKVAMGTSQGETQYF. The CDR3 DNA is TGTGCCAGCAGCCAAAAGGTCGCGATGGGGACTAGCCAGGGAGAGACCCAGTACTTC.

V gene TRBV3-1 (or the pseudogene TRBV3-2) combines with J gene TRBJ1-2, with 10 bases lining up with TRBD1. The ends lost 1 base at V and 8 bases at J; junction bases unmatched: 4. Germline V gene lookup returns CDR1 LGHDT and CDR2 YNNKEL (reference sequence). This CDR3 is built from 14 residues. DNA of the CDR3: TGTGCCAGCAGCCAAGTCCGGGACAGGGGAGGCTACACCTTC. This codes for CASSQVRDRGGYTF.

About this clone: The junction differs from germline at one of its ends, possibly a read error. This sequence joins TRBV7-7 and TRBJ2-7; the match to TRBD1 covers 9 bases. This CDR3 has 15 amino acids. Germline-derived CDR1 and CDR2 are SSHAT and FNYEAQ (reference sequence). The CDR3 nucleotides are TGTGCTAGCAGCTTAGGGACAGGGACCTCCTACGAGCAGTACTTC. As protein: CASSLGTGTSYEQYF.